The 9 T cell receptor beta chains given below trace back to one sample, sequenced in a study of beta chain features in type 1 diabetes. cDNA synthesis used the whole RNA isolate, giving expressed TCRB sequences. The method was immunoSEQ multiplex PCR; TCRdb's version includes in-frame clones alone and lacks a portion of them. Here the sample spans 200,000 to 250,000 clones, 25% to 30% being singletons. Sequencing was carried out using central memory CD4+ T cells from blood. The source of these receptors is a man aged 30 to 45 in good health.

The rearrangement uses TRBV28 and TRBJ2-3; D gene unclear. Looked up from germline, CDR1 is MDHEN and CDR2 is SYDVKM. Between the trimmed V and J ends, which lost 6 bases and 2 bases, there was a span of 15 bases. The CDR3 runs 15 residues. The CDR3 DNA follows: TGTGCCAGCAGCCCTGTGGTAGTGCTCACAGATACGCAGTATTTT. Its translation is CASSPVVVLTDTQYF. Based on the CDR3 plus reference TRBV28 and TRBJ2-3, the full variable domain is DVKVTQSSRYLVKRTGEKVFLECVQDMDHENMFWYRQDPGLGLRLIYFSYDVKMKEKGDIPEGYSVSREKKERFSLILESASTNQTSMYLCASSPVVVLTDTQYFGPGTRLTVL.

The V and J genes are TRBV30 and TRBJ1-1; D may be TRBD1 (5 bases). Trimming removed 0 bases from V and 11 bases from J, with 13 bases in between. The CDR3 has 12 amino acids. Per the germline V gene, CDR1 is GTSNPN and CDR2 is SVGIG (reference sequence). The CDR3 nucleotides are TGTGCCTGGAGTGTTGCGAAGGGGAACGCTTTCTTT. It specifies CAWSVAKGNAFF. Full variable domain (rest looked up from reference TRBV30 and TRBJ1-1): SQTIHQWPATLVQPVGSPLSLECTVEGTSNPNLYWYRQAAGRGLQLLFYSVGIGQISSEVPQNLSASRPQDRQFILSSKKLLLSDSGFYLCAWSVAKGNAFFGQGTRLTVV.

The chain couples TRBV5-4 to TRBJ1-1, with no clear D. V gave up 0 bases and J gave up 6 bases, with 3 bases separating them. Germline values: CDR1 SGHNT, CDR2 YYREEE (reference sequence). The CDR3 runs to 11 residues. The CDR3 DNA is TGTGCCAGCAGCTTGGGGCCTGAAGCTTTCTTT. Translating gives CASSLGPEAFF.

This clone was observed once. The genes are TRBV5-6 and TRBJ2-3; weak D call: TRBD2 (6 bases). The CDR3 extends over 16 amino acids. V was pared by 4 bases and J by 0 bases, with 15 bases between. Germline-derived CDR1 and CDR2 are SGHDT and YYEEEE. DNA of the CDR3: TGTGCCAGCAGCCCCCGGGGAGGTCATAGCACAGATACGCAGTATTTT. Its protein product is CASSPRGGHSTDTQYF.

This clone came up a few times. J is TRBJ2-5 and V is TRBV23-1, with D perhaps matching TRBD1 or TRBD2 (5 bases each). Being an ORF, TRBV23-1 has a function that is uncertain. V gave up 4 bases and J gave up 4 bases, with 19 bases separating them. This CDR3 spans 16 amino acids. This CDR3 reads CASSPGRIQRRETQYF. CDR3 nucleotide sequence: TGCGCCAGCAGTCCGGGGCGGATCCAGAGGCGAGAGACCCAGTACTTC.

This clone was seen a handful of times. V and J are TRBV30 and TRBJ1-1; D unclear. The CDR3 length is 11 residues. Trimming shortened V by 2 bases and J by 3 bases, and 4 bases separated the two germline ends. Germline CDR1 and CDR2: GTSNPN and SVGIG (reference sequence). Here the CDR3 reads CAWSSDTEAFF. CDR3 in DNA: TGTGCCTGGAGTTCAGACACTGAAGCTTTCTTT.

The J gene is TRBJ2-1, the V gene TRBV18; 7 bases are shared with TRBD1. This CDR3 comprises 15 residues. J lost 7 bases, V lost 1 base, and 7 bases had no gene match. Germline loops: CDR1 KGHSH, CDR2 LQKENI. In nucleotides, the CDR3 is TGTGCCAGCTCACCACGGGGCAACAGGGGAAATGAGCAGTTCTTC. Its translation is CASSPRGNRGNEQFF.

In its sample, this clone was seen many times. The chain links TRBV10-3 to TRBJ2-4; 8 nucleotides match TRBD2. Germline values: CDR1 ENHRY, CDR2 SYGVKD. CDR3 size: 16 residues. Losses at the gene ends were 2 bases for V and 6 bases for J; bases not matched to a gene: 9. This CDR3 reads CAISEGAGVPTNIQYF. As DNA, the CDR3 is TGTGCCATCAGTGAGGGAGCGGGGGTGCCCACAAACATTCAGTACTTC.

The chain has TRBV2 and TRBJ1-2; 10 bases line up with TRBD1. CDR1 and CDR2 from the germline V gene are SNHLY and FYNNEI. V was clipped by 5 bases and J by 2 bases; unmatched bases: 2. This CDR3 is 14 amino acids long. The chain's CDR3 is CASSQDRGNYGYTF. Written as DNA, the CDR3 is TGTGCCAGCAGTCAGGACAGGGGGAACTATGGCTACACCTTC.